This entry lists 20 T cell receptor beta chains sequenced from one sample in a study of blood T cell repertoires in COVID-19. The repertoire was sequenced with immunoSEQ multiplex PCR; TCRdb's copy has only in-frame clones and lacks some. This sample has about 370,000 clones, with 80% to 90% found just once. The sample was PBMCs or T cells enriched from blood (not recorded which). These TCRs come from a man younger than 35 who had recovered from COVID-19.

CDR3 residues: CASSQSGTGGRKTEAFF. CDR3 DNA sequence: TGTGCCAGCAGCCAATCCGGGACAGGGGGCCGAAAGACTGAAGCTTTCTTT. The chain carries TRBV16 and TRBJ1-1, with 12 nucleotides matching TRBD1. The CDR3 runs to 17 residues. V lost 0 bases to trimming and J lost 5 bases; unmatched junction nucleotides: 7. Germline CDR1 is KGHSY and CDR2 is FQNENV.

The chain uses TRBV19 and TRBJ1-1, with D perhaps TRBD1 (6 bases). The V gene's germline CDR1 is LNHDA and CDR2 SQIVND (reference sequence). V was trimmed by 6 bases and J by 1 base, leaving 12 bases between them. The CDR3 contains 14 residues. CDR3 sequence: CASRPGAGNTEAFF. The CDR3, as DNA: TGTGCCAGTAGGCCAGGGGCCGGGAACACTGAAGCTTTCTTT.

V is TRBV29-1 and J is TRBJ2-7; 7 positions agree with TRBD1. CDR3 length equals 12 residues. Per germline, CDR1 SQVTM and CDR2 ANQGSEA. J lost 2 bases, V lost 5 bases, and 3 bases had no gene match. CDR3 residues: CSVRQGPYEQYF. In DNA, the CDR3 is TGCAGCGTTCGACAGGGACCCTACGAGCAGTACTTC.

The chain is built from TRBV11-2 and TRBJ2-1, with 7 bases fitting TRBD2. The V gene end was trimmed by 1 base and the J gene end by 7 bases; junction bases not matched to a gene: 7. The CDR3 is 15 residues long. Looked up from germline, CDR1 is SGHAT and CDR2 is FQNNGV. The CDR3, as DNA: TGTGCCAGCAGCTTAGCGTCTAGCGGACGAAATGAGCAGTTCTTC. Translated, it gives CASSLASSGRNEQFF. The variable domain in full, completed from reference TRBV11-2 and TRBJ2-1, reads EAGVAQSPRYKIIEKRQSVAFWCNPISGHATLYWYQQILGQGPKLLIQFQNNGVVDDSQLPKDRFSAERLKGVDSTLKIQPAKLEDSAVYLCASSLASSGRNEQFFGPGTRLTVL.

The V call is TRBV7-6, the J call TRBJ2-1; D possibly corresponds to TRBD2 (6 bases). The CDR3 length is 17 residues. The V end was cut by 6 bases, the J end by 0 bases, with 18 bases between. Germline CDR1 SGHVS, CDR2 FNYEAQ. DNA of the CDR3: TGTGCCAGCAGTTCCGTCTTCACCGGGGGCTCCTACAATGAGCAGTTCTTC. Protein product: CASSSVFTGGSYNEQFF. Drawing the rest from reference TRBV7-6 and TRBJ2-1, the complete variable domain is GAGVSQSPRYKVTKRGQDVALRCDPISGHVSLYWYRQALGQGPEFLTYFNYEAQQDKSGLPNDRFSAERPEGSISTLTIQRTEQRDSAMYRCASSSVFTGGSYNEQFFGPGTRLTVL.

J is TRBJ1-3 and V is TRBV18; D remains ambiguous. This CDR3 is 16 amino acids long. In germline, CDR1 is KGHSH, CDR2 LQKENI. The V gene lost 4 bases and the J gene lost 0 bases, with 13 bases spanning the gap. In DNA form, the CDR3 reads TGTGCCAGCTCACGAGAGGGATTGAGCTCTGGAAACACCATATATTTT. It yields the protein CASSREGLSSGNTIYF.

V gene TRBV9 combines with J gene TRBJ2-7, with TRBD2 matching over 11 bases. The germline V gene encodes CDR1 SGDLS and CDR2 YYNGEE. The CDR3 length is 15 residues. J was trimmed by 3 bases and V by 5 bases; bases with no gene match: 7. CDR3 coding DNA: TGTGCCAGCAGTGAAGGGACTAGCGGTTTCTACGAGCAGTACTTC. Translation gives CASSEGTSGFYEQYF. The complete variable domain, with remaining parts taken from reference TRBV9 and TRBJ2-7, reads DSGVTQTPKHLITATGQRVTLRCSPRSGDLSVYWYQQSLDQGLQFLIQYYNGEERAKGNILERFSAQQFPDLHSELNLSSLELGDSALYFCASSEGTSGFYEQYFGPGTRLTVT.

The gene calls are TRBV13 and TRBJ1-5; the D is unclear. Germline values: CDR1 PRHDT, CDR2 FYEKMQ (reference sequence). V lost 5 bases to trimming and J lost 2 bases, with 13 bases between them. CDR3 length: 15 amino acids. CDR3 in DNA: TGTGCCAGCAGCATCCGAAAGCGGGGCAATCAGCCCCAGCATTTT. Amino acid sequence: CASSIRKRGNQPQHF.

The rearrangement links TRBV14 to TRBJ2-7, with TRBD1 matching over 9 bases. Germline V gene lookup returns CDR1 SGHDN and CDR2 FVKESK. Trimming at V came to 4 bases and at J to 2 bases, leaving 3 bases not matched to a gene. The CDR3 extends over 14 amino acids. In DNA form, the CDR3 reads TGTGCCAGCAGCCGGGACAGGGATCCCTACGAGCAGTACTTC. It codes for CASSRDRDPYEQYF.

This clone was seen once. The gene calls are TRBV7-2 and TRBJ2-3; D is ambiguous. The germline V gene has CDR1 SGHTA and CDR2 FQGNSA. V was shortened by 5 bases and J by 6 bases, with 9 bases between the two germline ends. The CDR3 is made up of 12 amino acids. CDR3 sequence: CASSPNTDTQYF. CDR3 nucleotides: TGTGCCAGCAGCCCCAACACGGATACGCAGTATTTT.

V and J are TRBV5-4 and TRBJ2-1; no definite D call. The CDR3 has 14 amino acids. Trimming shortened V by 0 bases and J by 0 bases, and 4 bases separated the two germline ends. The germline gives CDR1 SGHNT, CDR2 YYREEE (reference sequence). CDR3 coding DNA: TGTGCCAGCAGCTTGGGCAGCTCCTACAATGAGCAGTTCTTC. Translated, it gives CASSLGSSYNEQFF.

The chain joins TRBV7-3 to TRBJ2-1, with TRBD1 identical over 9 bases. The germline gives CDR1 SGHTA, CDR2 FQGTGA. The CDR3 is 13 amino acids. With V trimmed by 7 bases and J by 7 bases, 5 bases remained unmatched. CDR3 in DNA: TGTGCCAGCACCATCGGACAGGGGAATGAGCAGTTCTTC. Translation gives CASTIGQGNEQFF.

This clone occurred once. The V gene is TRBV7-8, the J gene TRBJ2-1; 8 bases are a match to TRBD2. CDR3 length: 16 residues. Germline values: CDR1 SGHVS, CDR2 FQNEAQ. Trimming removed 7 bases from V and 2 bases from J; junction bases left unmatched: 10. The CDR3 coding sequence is TGTGCCAGCACCCCTCATGCGCGGGGGGCCTACAATGAGCAGTTCTTC. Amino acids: CASTPHARGAYNEQFF.

The CDR3 DNA is TGTGCCAGCAGTCAACCACCAGGCTACGAGCAGTACTTC. It encodes CASSQPPGYEQYF. The chain employs TRBV28 and TRBJ2-7, with D uncertain. Germline V CDR1 and CDR2: MDHEN, SYDVKM. This CDR3 has 13 amino acids. Trimming stripped 5 bases from V and 3 bases from J, with 11 bases between.

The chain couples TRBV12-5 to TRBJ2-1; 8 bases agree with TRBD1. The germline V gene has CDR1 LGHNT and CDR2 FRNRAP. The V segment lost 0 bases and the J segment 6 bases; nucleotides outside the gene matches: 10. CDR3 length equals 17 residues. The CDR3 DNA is TGTGCTAGTGGTTTGGTACTCGACGGGACAGGCCGCAATGAGCAGTTCTTC. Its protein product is CASGLVLDGTGRNEQFF.

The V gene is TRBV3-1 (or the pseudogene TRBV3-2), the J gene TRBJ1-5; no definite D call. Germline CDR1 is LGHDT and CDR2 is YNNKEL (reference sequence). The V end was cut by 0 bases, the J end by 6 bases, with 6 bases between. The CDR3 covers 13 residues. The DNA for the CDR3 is TGTGCCAGCAGCCAAGACACGGGTCAGCCCCAGCATTTT. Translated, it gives CASSQDTGQPQHF.

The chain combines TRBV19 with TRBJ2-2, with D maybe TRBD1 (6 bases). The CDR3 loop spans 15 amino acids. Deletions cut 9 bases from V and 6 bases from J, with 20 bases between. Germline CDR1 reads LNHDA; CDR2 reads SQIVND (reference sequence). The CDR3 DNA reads TGTGCCAGCGGACAGTCGGTCGGTTTATCCGGGGAGCTGTTTTTT. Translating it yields CASGQSVGLSGELFF.

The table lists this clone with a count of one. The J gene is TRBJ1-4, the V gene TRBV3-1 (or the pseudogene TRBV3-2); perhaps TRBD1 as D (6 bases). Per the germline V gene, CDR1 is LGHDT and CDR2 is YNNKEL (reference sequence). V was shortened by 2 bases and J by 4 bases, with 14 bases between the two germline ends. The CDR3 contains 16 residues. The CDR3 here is CASSQLTGYLNEKLFF. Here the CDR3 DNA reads TGTGCCAGCAGCCAACTAACAGGGTACCTTAATGAAAAACTGTTTTTT.

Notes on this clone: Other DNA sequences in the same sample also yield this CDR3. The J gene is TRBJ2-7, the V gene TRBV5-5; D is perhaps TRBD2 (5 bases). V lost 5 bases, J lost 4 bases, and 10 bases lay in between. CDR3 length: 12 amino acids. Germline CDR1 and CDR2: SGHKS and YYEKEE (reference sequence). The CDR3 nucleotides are TGTGCCAGCAGTTCCTCGGGGTACGAGCAGTACTTC. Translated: CASSSSGYEQYF.

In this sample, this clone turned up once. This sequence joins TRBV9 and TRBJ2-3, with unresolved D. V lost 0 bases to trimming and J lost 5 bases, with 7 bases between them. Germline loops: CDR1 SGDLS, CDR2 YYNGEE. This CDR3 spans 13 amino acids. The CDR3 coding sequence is TGTGCCAGCAGCGTAGGAGGTTTAGATACGCAGTATTTT. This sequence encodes CASSVGGLDTQYF.